This T cell receptor beta chain originates from a study of blood T cell repertoires in COVID-19. Background on the study: PBMCs, B-cell-depleted T cells, or T cells provided the cDNA or gDNA that made up the material.

This clone was recorded once. How the authors handled the data: Nucleated cell counts were estimated from reference gene primer amplification. Here immunoSEQ multiplex PCR was the method, and the copy in TCRdb shows in-frame clones only, minus some. V, J and clone size are those of that table, while D and trimming were read from the DNA. Of 99,000 or so clones listed, around 80% are singletons. The receptor's source is a woman aged 80 or over with acute or convalescent COVID-19. Specimen: peripheral blood.

Here the CDR3 DNA reads TGTGCCAGCAGCGGTTCCGGGACTAGCGGGAGAACGGGCGAGCAGTACGTC. Translation gives CASSGSGTSGRTGEQYV. This chain joins TRBV2 and TRBJ2-7, with 14 positions matching TRBD2. The CDR3 runs to 17 residues. Looked up from germline, CDR1 is SNHLY and CDR2 is FYNNEI. The V and J ends lost 6 bases and 6 bases, in that order; junction bases with no gene match: 13.